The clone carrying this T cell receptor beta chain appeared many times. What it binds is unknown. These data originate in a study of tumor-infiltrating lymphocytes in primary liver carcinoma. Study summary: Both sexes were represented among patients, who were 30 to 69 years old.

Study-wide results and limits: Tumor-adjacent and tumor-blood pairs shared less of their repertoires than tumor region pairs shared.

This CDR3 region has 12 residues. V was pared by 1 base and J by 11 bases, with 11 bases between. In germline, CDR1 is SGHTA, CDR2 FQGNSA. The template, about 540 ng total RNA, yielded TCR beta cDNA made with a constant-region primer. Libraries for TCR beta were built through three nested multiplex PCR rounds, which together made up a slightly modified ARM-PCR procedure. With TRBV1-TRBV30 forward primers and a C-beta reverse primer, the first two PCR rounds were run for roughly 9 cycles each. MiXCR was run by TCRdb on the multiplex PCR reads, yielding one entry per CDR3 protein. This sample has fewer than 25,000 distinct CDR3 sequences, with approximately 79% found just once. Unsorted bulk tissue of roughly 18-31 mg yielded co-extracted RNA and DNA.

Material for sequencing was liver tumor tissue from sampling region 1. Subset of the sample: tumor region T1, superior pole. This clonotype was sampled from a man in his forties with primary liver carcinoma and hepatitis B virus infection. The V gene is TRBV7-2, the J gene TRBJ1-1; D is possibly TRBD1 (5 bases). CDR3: CASSLEGLRAFF. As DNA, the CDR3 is TGTGCCAGCAGCTTAGAGGGACTACGCGCTTTCTTT.